This T cell receptor beta chain was obtained from a study of T cells in Graves' hyperthyroidism and ophthalmopathy. Overall study findings and caveats: Blood also carried most thyroid clonotypes expanded above 0.001.

Clinical symptoms, serum thyroxine, TRAb, thyroid ultrasound and orbital computed tomography informed diagnoses. Out of more than 8 ml of fresh peripheral blood came the PBMCs. Germline V CDR1 and CDR2: DFQATT, SNEGSKA (reference sequence). V shed 3 bases, J shed 4 bases, and the junction held 8 bases outside the gene matches. CDR3 length equals 16 residues. It was RNA transcripts that yielded the amplified TCR beta CDR3 regions. The HTBI primer set drove a first-round RT-PCR of the TCR CDR3. MiXCR, applied by TCRdb to the multiplex PCR reads, yields one record per CDR3 protein. The sample shows approximately 210,000 distinct CDR3 sequences, under 20% of them seen only once. In its sample, this clonotype was seen many times. Its specificity is unknown.

This TCR was sampled from a man aged 50-59 years with Graves' hyperthyroidism. V gene TRBV20-1 combines with J gene TRBJ2-5; 13 nucleotides agree with TRBD2. The source material was blood. The CDR3 region is CSASPSLAGGGETQYF. CDR3 coding DNA: TGCAGTGCTAGTCCTTCACTAGCGGGAGGGGGAGAGACCCAGTACTTC.